This TCR beta chain came from a study of spatial heterogeneity in lung cancer (dated by TCRdb to about 2019). For the wider study: Beta-chain transcripts were consistently detected in greater numbers than alpha-chain transcripts, which likely reflects a higher abundance of beta-chain transcripts. In the raw uncorrected reads, each unique combination of TCR and UMI appeared more than ten times on average. The study quantitatively compared TCR alpha and beta repertoires across multiple tumor regions, matched nontumor lung and blood in non-small cell lung cancer. Nonsynonymous mutation counts, determined by whole-exome sequencing of tumor tissue, were related to TCR repertoire features. At surgery, both alpha and beta chains were TCR-sequenced in about 200 tumor regions, fewer than 85 matched nontumor lung samples and just over 55 PBMC samples.

Libraries came from 5' RACE. The sequencing machine was a NextSeq 500. The TCR library protocol attached a unique molecular identifier to each TCR cDNA molecule to allow correction of PCR and sequencing errors. The original methods were these. TCR identification, UMI-based error correction and CDR3 extraction were all carried out with Decombinator tools. Expanded TCRs were defined as those above a frequency of 2 per 1,000, corresponding to the top 1% of the tumor frequency distribution. Each repertoire was subsampled 100 times to 5,000 TCRs, after which Renyi diversity was computed with the R vegan package. CDR3 similarity networks were constructed using string-kernel similarity of amino acid triplets, with links drawn between CDR3s whose pairwise similarity was above 0.82. The public sequencing data were trimmed at Q25 with fastp and processed into clonotypes with MiXCR by TCRdb, which kept only in-frame beta chains. Each entry merges the rows of one CDR3 protein and shows their most common DNA and genes. TCRdb's processing, not the authors', yielded these V and J calls. The sample has 50,000 to 65,000 distinct CDR3 sequences on record, approximately 8% of them singletons. The biggest ten clones account for about 15% of the sample.

Deletion took 6 bases off V and 3 bases off J, with a span of 12 bases between the germline ends. From the germline V gene (reference sequence), CDR1 is LGHDT and CDR2 is YNNKEL. The CDR3 contains 14 residues, cysteine and phenylalanine counted. Only CDR3 DNA is held: 42 bases, read in frame from base 1. On this clonotype: What this receptor recognizes is not known. Within one base of it there is no much larger clone, and no base qualities were kept.

Explained via the paper, the time point label denotes: sample taken at primary tumor resection. TCR sequencing used whole RNA extracted from tumor and nontumor lung tissue, or from cryopreserved PBMC samples, without cell sorting. The donors were some 72 patients from the lung TRACERx cohort who had early-stage, untreated non-small cell lung cancer. Patients were selected for TCR sequencing only if sufficient RNA was available from at least two tumor regions. Here is what the overall study found, with its caveats: Ubiquitous expanded tumor TCRs were detected in blood more often at tumor resection than at routine follow-up. Additional single-cell paired TCR alpha and beta sequencing was considered necessary to confirm, at a functional level, the hypothesis that regional TCRs recognize regional mutations.

This clonotype originated in a female donor with early-stage non-small cell lung cancer. The sample in question was PBMCs, obtained at surgery. The V and J genes are TRBV3-1 and TRBJ2-1; possibly the D gene is TRBD2, per 6 matching bases. The sequenced DNA is TGTGCCAGCAGACCCGGGGACTTCTACAATGAGCAGTTCTTC. Its translation is CASRPGDFYNEQFF.